This record concerns one T cell receptor beta chain sequence. These data originate in a study of blood T cell repertoires in COVID-19. The overall study: Whether acute or convalescent, the COVID-19 samples came from the United States, Italy and Spain. PBMCs, B-cell-depleted T cells, or T cells were the source of the cDNA or gDNA that made up the material.

This CDR3 is 14 amino acids long. Looked up from germline, CDR1 is LNHDA and CDR2 is SQIVND (reference sequence). The germline V and J ends were trimmed by 2 bases and 2 bases, with 7 bases remaining between them. Original handling: Nucleated cell counts were estimated from reference gene primer amplification. Method: immunoSEQ multiplex PCR; TCRdb's copy keeps in-frame clones and lacks some. V and J calls and clone size are as listed in that table; D and trimming were resolved from the DNA. The table has over 150,000 clones, 83% seen once; the top ten hold approximately 2%. V and J are TRBV19 and TRBJ1-3; possibly TRBD1 for D (6 bases). Sequencing used peripheral blood. The sequence came from an elderly woman with acute or convalescent COVID-19. The CDR3 region is CASSITGPGNTIYF. The CDR3 bases are TGTGCCAGTAGTATAACAGGGCCTGGAAACACCATATATTTT.